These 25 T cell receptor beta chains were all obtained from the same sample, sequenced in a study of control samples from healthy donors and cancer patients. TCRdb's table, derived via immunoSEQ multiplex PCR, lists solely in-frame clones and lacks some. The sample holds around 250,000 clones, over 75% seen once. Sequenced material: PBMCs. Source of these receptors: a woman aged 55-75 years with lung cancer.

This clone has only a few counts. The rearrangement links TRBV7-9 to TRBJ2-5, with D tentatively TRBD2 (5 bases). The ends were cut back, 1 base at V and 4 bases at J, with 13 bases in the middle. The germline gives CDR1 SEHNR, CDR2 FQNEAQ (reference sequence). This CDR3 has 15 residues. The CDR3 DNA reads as TGTGCCAGCAGCTTAGGGGGTCCTAGCACAGAGACCCAGTACTTC. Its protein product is CASSLGGPSTETQYF.

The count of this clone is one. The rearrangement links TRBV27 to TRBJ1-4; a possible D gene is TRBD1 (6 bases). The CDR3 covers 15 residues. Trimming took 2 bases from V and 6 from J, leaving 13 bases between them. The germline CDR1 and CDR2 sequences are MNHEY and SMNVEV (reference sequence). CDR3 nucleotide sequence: TGTGCCAGCAGTTTAAGGTCTCAGGGGTATGAAAAACTGTTTTTT. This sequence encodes CASSLRSQGYEKLFF.

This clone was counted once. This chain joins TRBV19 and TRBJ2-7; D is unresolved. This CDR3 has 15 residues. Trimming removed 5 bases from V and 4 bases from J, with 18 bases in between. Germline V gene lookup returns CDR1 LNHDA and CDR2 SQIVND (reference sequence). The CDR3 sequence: CASSPFKGLFYEQYF. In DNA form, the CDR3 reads TGTGCCAGTAGTCCGTTTAAGGGCCTTTTTTACGAGCAGTACTTC. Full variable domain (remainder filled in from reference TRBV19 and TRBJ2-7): DGGITQSPKYLFRKEGQNVTLSCEQNLNHDAMYWYRQDPGQGLRLIYYSQIVNDFQKGDIAEGYSVSREKKESFPLTVTSAQKNPTAFYLCASSPFKGLFYEQYFGPGTRLTVT.

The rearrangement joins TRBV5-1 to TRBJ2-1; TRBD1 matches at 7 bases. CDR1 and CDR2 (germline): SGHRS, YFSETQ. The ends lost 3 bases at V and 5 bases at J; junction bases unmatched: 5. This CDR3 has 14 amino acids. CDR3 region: CASSSGQPDNEQFF. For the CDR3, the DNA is TGCGCCAGCAGCTCGGGACAGCCCGACAATGAGCAGTTCTTC.

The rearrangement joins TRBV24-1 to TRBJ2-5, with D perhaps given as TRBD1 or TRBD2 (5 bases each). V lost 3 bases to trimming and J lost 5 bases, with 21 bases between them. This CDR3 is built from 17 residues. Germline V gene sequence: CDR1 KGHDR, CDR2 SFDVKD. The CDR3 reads CATSDVGDQPYGETQYF. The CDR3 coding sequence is TGTGCCACCAGTGATGTCGGGGACCAACCTTATGGGGAGACCCAGTACTTC.

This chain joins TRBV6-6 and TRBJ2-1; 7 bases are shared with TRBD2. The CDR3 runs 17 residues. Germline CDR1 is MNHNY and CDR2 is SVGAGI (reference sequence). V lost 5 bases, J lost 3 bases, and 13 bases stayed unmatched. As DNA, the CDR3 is TGTGCCAGCAGTCAGCCCTCCGTGGGAGGGGACTACAATGAGCAGTTCTTC. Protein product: CASSQPSVGGDYNEQFF.

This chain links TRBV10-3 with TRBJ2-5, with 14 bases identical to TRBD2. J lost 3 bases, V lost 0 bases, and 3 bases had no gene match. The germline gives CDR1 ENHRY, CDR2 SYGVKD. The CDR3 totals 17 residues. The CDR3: CAISESVGLAGEETQYF. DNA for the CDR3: TGTGCCATCAGTGAGTCGGTGGGACTAGCGGGAGAAGAGACCCAGTACTTC.

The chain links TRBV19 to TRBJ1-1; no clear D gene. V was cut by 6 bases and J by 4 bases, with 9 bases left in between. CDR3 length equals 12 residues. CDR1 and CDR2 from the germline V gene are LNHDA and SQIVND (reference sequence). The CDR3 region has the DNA TGTGCCAGTAGCGAGGGAAGCACTGAAGCTTTCTTT. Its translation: CASSEGSTEAFF.

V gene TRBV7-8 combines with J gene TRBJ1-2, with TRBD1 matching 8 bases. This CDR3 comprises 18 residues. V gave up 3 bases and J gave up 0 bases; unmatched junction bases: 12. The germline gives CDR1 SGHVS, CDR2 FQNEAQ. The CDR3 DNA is TGTGCCAGCAGCTTGACGACAGGGGACCTAGGGGCTAACTATGGCTACACCTTC. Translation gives CASSLTTGDLGANYGYTF.

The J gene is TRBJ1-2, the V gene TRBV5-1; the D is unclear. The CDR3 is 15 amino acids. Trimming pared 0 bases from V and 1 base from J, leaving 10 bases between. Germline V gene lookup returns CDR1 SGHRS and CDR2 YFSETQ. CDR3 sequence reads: CASSLGRSINYGYTF. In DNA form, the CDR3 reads TGCGCCAGCAGCTTGGGTAGGAGTATTAACTATGGCTACACCTTC.

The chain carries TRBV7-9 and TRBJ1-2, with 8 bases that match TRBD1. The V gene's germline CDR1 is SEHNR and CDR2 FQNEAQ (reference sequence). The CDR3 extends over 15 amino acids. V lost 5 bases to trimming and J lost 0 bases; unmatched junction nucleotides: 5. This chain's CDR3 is CASSPRDRPNYGYTF. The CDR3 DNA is TGTGCCAGCAGCCCGAGGGACAGGCCTAACTATGGCTACACCTTC.

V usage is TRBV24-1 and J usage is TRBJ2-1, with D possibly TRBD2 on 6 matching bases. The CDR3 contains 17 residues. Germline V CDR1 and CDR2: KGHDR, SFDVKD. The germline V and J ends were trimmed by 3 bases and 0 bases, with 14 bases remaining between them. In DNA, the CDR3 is TGTGCCACCAGTGATGCCTTAGCGGCCTACTCCTACAATGAGCAGTTCTTC. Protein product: CATSDALAAYSYNEQFF.

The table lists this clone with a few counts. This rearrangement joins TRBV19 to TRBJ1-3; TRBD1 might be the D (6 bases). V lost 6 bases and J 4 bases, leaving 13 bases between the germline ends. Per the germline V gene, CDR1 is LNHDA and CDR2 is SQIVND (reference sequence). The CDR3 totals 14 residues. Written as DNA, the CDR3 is TGTGCCAGTAGAACCGGGACAATCGGAAACACCATATATTTT. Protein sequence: CASRTGTIGNTIYF.

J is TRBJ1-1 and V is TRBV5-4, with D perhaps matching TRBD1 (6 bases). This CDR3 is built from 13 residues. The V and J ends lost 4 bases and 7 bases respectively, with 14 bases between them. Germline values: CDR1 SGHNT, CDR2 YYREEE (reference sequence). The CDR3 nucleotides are TGTGCCAGCAGCGCCGGGACAAGAGGTGAAGCTTTCTTT. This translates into CASSAGTRGEAFF.

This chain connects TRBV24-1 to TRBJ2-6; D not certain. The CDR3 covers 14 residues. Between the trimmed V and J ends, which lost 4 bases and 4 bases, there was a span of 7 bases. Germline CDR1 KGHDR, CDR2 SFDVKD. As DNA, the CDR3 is TGTGCCACCAGTGACCCCACAGGGGCCAACGTCCTGACTTTC. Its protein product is CATSDPTGANVLTF.

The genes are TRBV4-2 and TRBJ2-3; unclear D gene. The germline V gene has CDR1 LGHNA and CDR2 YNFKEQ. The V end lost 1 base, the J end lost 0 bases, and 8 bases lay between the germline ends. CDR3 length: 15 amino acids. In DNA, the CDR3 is TGTGCCAGCAGCCAAGGAAGCGATAGCACAGATACGCAGTATTTT. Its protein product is CASSQGSDSTDTQYF.

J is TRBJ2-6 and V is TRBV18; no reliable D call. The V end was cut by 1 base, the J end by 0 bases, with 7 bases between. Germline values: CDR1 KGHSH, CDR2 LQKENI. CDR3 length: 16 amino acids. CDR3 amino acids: CASSPLRSSGANVLTF. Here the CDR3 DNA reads TGTGCCAGCTCACCACTCAGATCCTCTGGGGCCAACGTCCTGACTTTC.

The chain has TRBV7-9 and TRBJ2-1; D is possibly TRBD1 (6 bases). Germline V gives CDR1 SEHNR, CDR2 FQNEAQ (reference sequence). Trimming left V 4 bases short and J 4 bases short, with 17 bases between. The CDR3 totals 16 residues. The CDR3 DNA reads TGTGCCAGCAGCTCCTGGGTCGGGACAAGGTACAATGAGCAGTTCTTC. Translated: CASSSWVGTRYNEQFF.

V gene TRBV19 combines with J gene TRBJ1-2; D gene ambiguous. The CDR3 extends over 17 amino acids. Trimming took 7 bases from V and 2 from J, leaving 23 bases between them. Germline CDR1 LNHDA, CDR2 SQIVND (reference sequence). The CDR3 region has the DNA TGTGCCAGTACCTCCCACTCGGGTCCCCTTTCCAACTATGGCTACACCTTC. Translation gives CASTSHSGPLSNYGYTF.

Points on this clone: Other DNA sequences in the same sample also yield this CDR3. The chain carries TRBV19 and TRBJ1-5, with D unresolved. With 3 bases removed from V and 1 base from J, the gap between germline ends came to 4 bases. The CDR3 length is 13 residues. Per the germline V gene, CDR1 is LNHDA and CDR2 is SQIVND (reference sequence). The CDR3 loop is CASSISSNQPQHF. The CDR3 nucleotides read TGTGCCAGTAGTATTTCGAGCAATCAGCCCCAGCATTTT.

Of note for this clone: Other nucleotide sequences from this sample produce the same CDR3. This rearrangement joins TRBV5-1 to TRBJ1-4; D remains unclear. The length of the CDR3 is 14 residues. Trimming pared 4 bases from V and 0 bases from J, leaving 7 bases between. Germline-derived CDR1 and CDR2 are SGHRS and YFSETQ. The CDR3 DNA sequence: TGCGCCAGCAGCGGAGGGACAACTAATGAAAAACTGTTTTTT. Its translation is CASSGGTTNEKLFF.

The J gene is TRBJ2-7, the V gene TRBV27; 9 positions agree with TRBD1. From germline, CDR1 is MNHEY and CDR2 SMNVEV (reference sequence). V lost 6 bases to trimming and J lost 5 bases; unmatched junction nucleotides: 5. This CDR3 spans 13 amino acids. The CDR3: CASRGTGRDEQYF. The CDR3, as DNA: TGTGCCAGCAGGGGGACAGGGCGCGACGAGCAGTACTTC.

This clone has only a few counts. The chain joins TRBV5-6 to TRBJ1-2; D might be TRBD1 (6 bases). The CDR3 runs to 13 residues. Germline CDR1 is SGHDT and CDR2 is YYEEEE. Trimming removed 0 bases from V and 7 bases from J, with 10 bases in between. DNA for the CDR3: TGTGCCAGCAGCTTGGCTGGGGGCTCTGGCTACACCTTC. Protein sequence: CASSLAGGSGYTF. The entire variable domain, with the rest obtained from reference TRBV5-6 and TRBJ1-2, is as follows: DAGVTQSPTHLIKTRGQQVTLRCSPKSGHDTVSWYQQALGQGPQFIFQYYEEEERQRGNFPDRFSGHQFPNYSSELNVNALLLGDSALYLCASSLAGGSGYTFGSGTRLTVV.

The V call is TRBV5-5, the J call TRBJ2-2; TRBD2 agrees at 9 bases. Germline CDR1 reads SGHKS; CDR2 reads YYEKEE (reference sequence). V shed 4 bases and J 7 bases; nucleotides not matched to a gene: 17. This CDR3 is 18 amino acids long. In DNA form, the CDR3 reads TGTGCCAGCAGCACGATAGCCATAGCGGGAGTCCCCGGCGGGGAGCTGTTTTTT. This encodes CASSTIAIAGVPGGELFF.

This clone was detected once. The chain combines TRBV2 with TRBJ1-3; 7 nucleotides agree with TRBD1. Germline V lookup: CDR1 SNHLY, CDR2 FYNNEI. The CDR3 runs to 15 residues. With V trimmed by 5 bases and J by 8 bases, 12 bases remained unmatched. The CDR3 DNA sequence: TGTGCCAGCAGTCGAAACAGGGGAATTGGGGACACCATATATTTT. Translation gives CASSRNRGIGDTIYF.